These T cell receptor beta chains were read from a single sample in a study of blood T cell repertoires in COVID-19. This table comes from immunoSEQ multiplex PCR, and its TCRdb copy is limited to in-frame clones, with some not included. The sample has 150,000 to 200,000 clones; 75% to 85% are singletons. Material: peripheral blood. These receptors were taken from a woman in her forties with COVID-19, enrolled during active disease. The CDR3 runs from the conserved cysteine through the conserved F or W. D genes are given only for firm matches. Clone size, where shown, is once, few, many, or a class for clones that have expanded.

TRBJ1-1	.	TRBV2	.	TGTGCCAGCAGTGAATTACCGCGCGGGACCTACGAAGCTTTCTTT	CASSELPRGTYEAFF
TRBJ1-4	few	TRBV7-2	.	TGTGCCAGCAGCTTAGAGGGAGGTGAAAAACTGTTTTTT	CASSLEGGEKLFF
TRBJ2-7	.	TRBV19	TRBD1	TGTGCCAGTAGGGGACAGGTCAACTCCTACGAGCAGTACTTC	CASRGQVNSYEQYF
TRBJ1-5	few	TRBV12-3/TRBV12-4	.	TGTGCCAGCAGCCCTGTCCCTCAGCCCCAGCATTTT	CASSPVPQPQHF
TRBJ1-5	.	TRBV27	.	TGTGCCAGCAGTCCGAGTTCAGGGGATCAGCCCCAGCATTTT	CASSPSSGDQPQHF
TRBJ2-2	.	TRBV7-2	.	TGTGCCAGCAGGCAGTCGAACACCGGGGAGCTGTTTTTT	CASRQSNTGELFF
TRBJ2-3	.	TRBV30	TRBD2	TGTGCCTGGAGACCGGGGGGGTTTCCCTCAGATACGCAGTATTTT	CAWRPGGFPSDTQYF
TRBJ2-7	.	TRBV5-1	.	TGCGCCAGCAGCCACGGGGTGGGGTACGAGCAGTACTTC	CASSHGVGYEQYF
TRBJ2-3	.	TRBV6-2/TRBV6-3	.	TGTGCCAGCAGTTATCCAGGGGTCATCGCAGATACGCAGTATTTT	CASSYPGVIADTQYF
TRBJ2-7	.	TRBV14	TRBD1	TGTGCCAGCAGCCATTTTGGGGACAGGGGCAACTACGAGCAGTACTTC	CASSHFGDRGNYEQYF
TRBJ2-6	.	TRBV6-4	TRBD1	TGTGCCAGCAGTGCCGACAGGGGGCGACCCGGGGCCAACGTCCTGACTTTC	CASSADRGRPGANVLTF
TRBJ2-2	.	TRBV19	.	TGTGCCAGTACTAGTGGGATTGGGGCTCTGAACACCGGGGAGCTGTTTTTT	CASTSGIGALNTGELFF
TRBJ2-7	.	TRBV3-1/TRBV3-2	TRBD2	TGTGCCAGCAGCCAAAAAGCGGGGGGCTCCTACGAGCAGTACTTC	CASSQKAGGSYEQYF
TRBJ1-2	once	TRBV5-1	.	TGCGCCAGCAGCTTGGGTCAGGGAGGCTATGGCTACACCTTC	CASSLGQGGYGYTF
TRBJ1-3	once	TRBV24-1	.	TGTGCCACCAGGATAGCTTCATGCTACACCATATATTTT	CATRIASCYTIYF
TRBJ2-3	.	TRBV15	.	TGTGCCACCAGCAGAGAGCAGGCGGGGTCTGGTACGCAGTATTTT	CATSREQAGSGTQYF
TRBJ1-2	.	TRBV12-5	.	TGTGCTAGTCAAAGAGGGAAGGGCTACACCTTC	CASQRGKGYTF
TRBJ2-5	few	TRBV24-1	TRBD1	TGTGCCACCAGTCTTAGACAGGGGGAGACCCAGTACTTC	CATSLRQGETQYF
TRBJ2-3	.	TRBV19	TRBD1	TGTGCCAGTAGCCTTCAGGGGGCCGGAGATACGCAGTATTTT	CASSLQGAGDTQYF
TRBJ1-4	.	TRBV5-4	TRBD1	TGTGCCAGCAGCTTATTCCTTGACAGGGAAGAAAAACTGTTTTTT	CASSLFLDREEKLFF
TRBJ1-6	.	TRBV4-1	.	TGCGCCAGCAGCCAAGAGCCCGGGAGTTCCTATAATTCACCCCTCCACTTT	CASSQEPGSSYNSPLHF
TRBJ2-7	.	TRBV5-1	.	TGCGCCAGCAGCTTGGAGGGGGTCTACCGCTACGAGCAGTACTTC	CASSLEGVYRYEQYF
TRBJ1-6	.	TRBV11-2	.	TGTGCCAGCAGCTCGCAGGGTAGTAATAATTCACCCCTCCACTTT	CASSSQGSNNSPLHF
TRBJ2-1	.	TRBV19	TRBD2	TGTGCCAGTAGTATTAAGCGGGGGTGGACACACGATGAGCAGTTCTTC	CASSIKRGWTHDEQFF
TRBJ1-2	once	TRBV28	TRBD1	TGTGCCAGCAGTTTATTAAAGGGACAGGGTGGTAACTATGGCTACACCTTC	CASSLLKGQGGNYGYTF
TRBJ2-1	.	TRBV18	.	TGTGCCAGCTCAGGGGGGAGCGGCTCCTACAATGAGCAGTTCTTC	CASSGGSGSYNEQFF
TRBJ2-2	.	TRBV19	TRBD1	TGTGCCAGTAGGACAGGGGGCTTGAACACCGGGGAGCTGTTTTTT	CASRTGGLNTGELFF
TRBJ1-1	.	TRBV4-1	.	TGCGCCAGCAGCCAAGACCCGACATTAGGCGCTGAAGCTTTCTTT	CASSQDPTLGAEAFF
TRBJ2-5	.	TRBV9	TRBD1	TGTGCCAGCAGCGTAGAAGGGACAGGGTCGGAGACCCAGTACTTC	CASSVEGTGSETQYF
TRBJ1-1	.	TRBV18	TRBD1	TGTGCCAGCACAAGGCGGGACAGCACTGAAGCTTTCTTT	CASTRRDSTEAFF
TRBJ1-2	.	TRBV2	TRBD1	TGTGCCAGCAGTCCCGGGACAGCAGGGTATGGCTACACCTTC	CASSPGTAGYGYTF
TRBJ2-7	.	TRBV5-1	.	TGCGCCAGCAGCTTCGGGACATCGACCTACGAGCAGTACTTC	CASSFGTSTYEQYF
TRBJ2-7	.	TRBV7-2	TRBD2	TGTGCCAGCAGCCCTAGCGGGGGACCCTACGAGCAGTACTTC	CASSPSGGPYEQYF
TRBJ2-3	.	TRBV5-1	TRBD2	TGCGCCAGCCATTTATCGGGACTAGCGGGTACCACAGATACGCAGTATTTT	CASHLSGLAGTTDTQYF
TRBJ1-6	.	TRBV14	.	TGTGCCAGCAGCCCGGTAGCCGGGAACTATAATTCACCCCTCCACTTT	CASSPVAGNYNSPLHF
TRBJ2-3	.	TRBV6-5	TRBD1	TGTGCCAGCAGCCAGGGGGCCTATACGCAGTATTTT	CASSQGAYTQYF
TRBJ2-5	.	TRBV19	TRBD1	TGTGCCAGTATCCCCTCGACAGGGGTGAGGGAAGAGACCCAGTACTTC	CASIPSTGVREETQYF
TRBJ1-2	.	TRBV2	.	TGTGCCAGCAGCCGGGGGAACTATGGCTACACCTTC	CASSRGNYGYTF
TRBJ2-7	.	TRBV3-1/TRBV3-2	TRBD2	TGTGCCAGCAGCCCGCGGGGATCACCGGGACTAGCGGGGACCACATACGAGCAGTACTTC	CASSPRGSPGLAGTTYEQYF
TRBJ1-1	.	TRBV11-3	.	TGTGCCAGCAGCCCTCAGGGGAACACTGAAGCTTTCTTT	CASSPQGNTEAFF
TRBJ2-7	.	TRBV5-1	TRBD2	TGCGCCAGCAGCCGATCCCTTTCTAGCGGGAGTACCTACGAGCAGTACTTC	CASSRSLSSGSTYEQYF
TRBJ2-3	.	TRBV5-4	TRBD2	TGTGCCAGCAGCTTAAAGACTAGCGGGAGTTATGATACGCAGTATTTT	CASSLKTSGSYDTQYF
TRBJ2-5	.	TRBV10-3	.	TGTGCCATCAGTGAGCCCCGAGGGGAGACCCAGTACTTC	CAISEPRGETQYF
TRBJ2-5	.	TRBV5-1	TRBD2	TGCGCCAGCAGCTCCGGGGGGGCCCCAGAGACCCAGTACTTC	CASSSGGAPETQYF
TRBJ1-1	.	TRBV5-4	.	TGTGCCAGCAGCTTGGGGATGGGGGGGACGTACACTGAAGCTTTCTTT	CASSLGMGGTYTEAFF